This T cell receptor beta chain was captured in a study of shared clonotypes between healthy human individuals (dated by TCRdb to about 2020). Background for the entire study: A couple of women and a few men aged 18 to 49 years were included in the cohort. For each donor, three plates each were used for CD4 naive and CD4 memory, two plates were used for CD8 naive, and one plate was used for CD8 memory. The study deeply sequenced blood TCR repertoires of about five healthy adults to estimate repertoire size and the extent of clonotype sharing between individuals. To increase sequencing depth and limit assay-specific biases, TCR repertoire library preparation and sequencing were carried out by different laboratories using diverse techniques. Per donor, leukapheresis produced somewhere between about 0.94 and 8.9 billion PBMCs. The paper as a whole reports these results and caveats: About 4.5% of naive CD4, 3% to 4% of naive CD8, roughly 2.4% of memory CD4, and 0.4% of memory CD8 clonotypes were shared across a few donors. Sampling was restricted to blood, and TCR repertoires in tissue are likely to differ from TCR repertoires in blood. Incomplete sequencing was indicated by rarefaction of sorted-subset datasets, despite the large sequencing depth. Because the study included only a small number of donors, the genetic and exposure-history diversity represented was limited. Higher generation probabilities were observed for clonotypes shared by all four sorted-subset donors than for non-shared clonotypes. Pairwise subsampling led to the expectation that sequencing depth would affect the degree of clonotype sharing among donors. Larger estimated clonotype richness was generally found for naive subsets than for memory subsets.

Notes on this clone: Its antigen has not been determined. No base-level quality is on record; no much larger clone is a single base apart.

Using the deep immunoSEQ assay, TCR CDR3 regions were amplified from genomic DNA by multiplex PCR. Extracted genomic DNA from each cell subset was spread evenly across all wells of several immunoSEQ 96-well plates, with each plate serving as a replicate. For sorted subsets, around 200 ng genomic DNA, equal to 30,000 to 35,000 T cell genomes, was loaded into each replicate PCR. The purified libraries were quantified using a Qubit 3.0 fluorometer, sized with a Bioanalyzer 2100, and then quantified again using the KAPA Library Quantification kit. Every immunoSEQ 96-well plate was sequenced on a dedicated single-read 150-cycle Illumina NextSeq 550 flow cell. The original methods were these. Because the immunoSEQ output held only junctional sequences and lacked quality scores, the filtering could not match the filtering applied to full-length reads. Sequences were annotated with PyIR, a Python wrapper for IgBLAST v1.9, using IMGT germline references to assign V/J genes and CDR3. Reads were removed for weak V/J assignments (E-value above 1e-6), missing CDR3, stop codons, out-of-frame junctions, or ambiguous translated residues. V3J clonotypes were defined by identical inferred V gene, J gene, and CDR3 amino acid sequence. To compute the percentage overlap between repertoires, the number of shared unique clonotypes was divided by the size of the smaller repertoire. Richness of each repertoire was evaluated using RTK rarefaction, the Chao1 estimator, and Recon v2.1 estimates of unobserved clonotypes. For all TCRbeta clonotypes obtained by the gDNA method from four donors, generation probabilities were computed with OLGA. Here the immuneACCESS table is served through TCRdb, limited to in-frame sequences with V and J called. Missing clones are a known gap in these copies; in checked studies unresolved V genes cover under half, and the rest lacks a known reason. The V and J calls and clone size were taken over from that table, and D and trimming were inferred from the DNA. Here the sample has roughly 2.4 million clones; approximately 94% occur a single time. The ten largest make up less than 0.15% of the sample.

Healthy HIV-negative adults with no recently reported acute infections or vaccinations were included as donors. Every donor was a Caucasian adult living in Nashville, Tennessee, USA. CD4+ T cells were enriched through magnetic negative selection, after which naive cells were positively selected on CD45RA and the remaining negative fraction served as the memory subset. After blood collection by leukapheresis, PBMCs were isolated using Ficoll-Histopaque density gradient centrifugation and then cryopreserved in the vapor phase of liquid nitrogen. Analytical flow cytometry was used to check the purity and quantity of every magnetically sorted T cell population. From each sorted fraction, genomic DNA was isolated and quantified by UV absorbance on a Nanodrop 2000c. The CDR3 holds 15 amino acids from the cysteine to the phenylalanine. The sequence is cut down to CDR3 DNA, 45 bases in frame from base 1. CDR1 and CDR2, per the germline V gene, are LGHNA and YSLEER.

The clonotype comes from a man between 18 and 35 years old in good health. The sequence is built from TRBV4-3 and TRBJ2-5; the D segment is perhaps TRBD1 or TRBD2, each sharing 5 matched bases. The J call may be incorrect, as the DNA end agrees better with TRBJ2-7. Specimen: naive CD4+ T cells sorted from blood. Explained via the paper, the cell subset or site label denotes: CD45RA+ positively selected. The CDR3 protein is CASSQDRGRAYEQYF. The nucleotides are TGCGCCAGCAGCCAAGATCGGGGCAGGGCCTACGAGCAGTACTTC.